What follows are 9 T cell receptor beta chains derived from one specimen sequenced in a study of CD8 T cells in ankylosing spondylitis. TCRdb independently ran MiXCR on the 5' RACE reads; one entry per CDR3 protein. The sample lists about 300,000 distinct CDR3 sequences; around 20% were seen once. Sequenced input: blood, either unsorted or a sorted T cell fraction (not recorded which). The receptor source for this set is a female donor with ankylosing spondylitis or in good health (not recorded which).

This clonotype was seen only a few times. This rearrangement joins TRBV7-9 to TRBJ1-2; D is ambiguous. Per the germline V gene, CDR1 is SEHNR and CDR2 is FQNEAQ (reference sequence). V was cut by 3 bases and J by 1 base, with 6 bases left in between. This CDR3 has 13 residues. For the CDR3, the DNA is TGTGCCAGCAGCTTGTCAGTTAACTATGGCTACACCTTC. It specifies CASSLSVNYGYTF. The full variable domain, completed using reference TRBV7-9 and TRBJ1-2, is DTGVSQNPRHKITKRGQNVTFRCDPISEHNRLYWYRQTLGQGPEFLTYFQNEAQLEKSRLLSDRFSAERPKGSFSTLEIQRTEQGDSAMYLCASSLSVNYGYTFGSGTRLTVV.

V gene TRBV11-3 combines with J gene TRBJ2-1; TRBD1 is a possible D gene (6 bases). The CDR3 contains 13 residues. Germline V gene data show CDR1 as SGHNT and CDR2 as YENEEA. Between the trimmed V and J ends, which lost 5 bases and 7 bases, there was a span of 12 bases. CDR3 residues: CASSHQGGNEQFF. The CDR3 coding sequence is TGTGCCAGCAGCCACCAAGGGGGAAATGAGCAGTTCTTC.

Concerning this clonotype itself: One junction end does not reproduce the germline sequence, and a read error may be involved. This rearrangement joins TRBV10-3 to TRBJ2-5; 7 bases fit TRBD1. The germline V gene has CDR1 ENHRY and CDR2 SYGVKD. The CDR3 loop spans 14 amino acids. Here the CDR3 DNA reads TGTGCCATCAATGAGGGGGCGCTTTGGGAGACCCAGTACTTC. The encoded protein is CAINEGALWETQYF.

This clonotype came up a few times. The V gene is TRBV9, the J gene TRBJ2-1, with 8 bases fitting TRBD2. In germline, CDR1 is SGDLS, CDR2 YYNGEE. V shed 1 base and J 2 bases; nucleotides not matched to a gene: 8. CDR3 length: 17 residues. The CDR3 reads CASSVLTGLAAYNEQFF. For the CDR3, the DNA is TGTGCCAGCAGCGTACTTACAGGACTAGCAGCCTACAATGAGCAGTTCTTC.

The chain couples TRBV20-1 to TRBJ2-3; 8 bases line up with TRBD2. Trimming took 0 bases from V and 3 from J; bases not matched to a gene: 14. CDR1 and CDR2 from the germline V gene are DFQATT and SNEGSKA (reference sequence). The CDR3 has 18 residues. CDR3 protein: CSARDPGTSDIVTDTQYF. The CDR3 nucleotides read TGCAGTGCTAGAGACCCCGGGACTAGTGATATCGTAACAGATACGCAGTATTTT.

V gene TRBV20-1 combines with J gene TRBJ1-5, with 8 bases identical to TRBD1. CDR1 DFQATT and CDR2 SNEGSKA come from the germline V gene (reference sequence). J lost 2 bases, V lost 5 bases, and 2 bases had no gene match. This CDR3 is built from 13 residues. DNA of the CDR3: TGCAGTGCTTCACAGGGGGGCAATCAGCCCCAGCATTTT. Translated, it gives CSASQGGNQPQHF.

The chain carries TRBV6-2 or TRBV6-3 and TRBJ1-1, with D hard to call. The V gene's germline CDR1 is MNHEY and CDR2 SVGEGT. V gave up 3 bases and J gave up 5 bases, with 13 bases separating them. The CDR3 extends over 14 amino acids. CDR3 residues: CASSYRRERTEAFF. CDR3 nucleotides: TGTGCCAGCAGTTATCGGAGGGAGAGGACTGAAGCTTTCTTT.

This chain connects TRBV2 to TRBJ2-1; D uncertain. The CDR3 is made up of 12 amino acids. Looked up from germline, CDR1 is SNHLY and CDR2 is FYNNEI. V was trimmed by 4 bases and J by 12 bases, leaving 13 bases between them. This CDR3 reads CASSGDIKGQFF. The CDR3 bases are TGTGCCAGCAGTGGAGATATTAAGGGGCAGTTCTTC.

This clonotype has a handful of counts. The chain joins TRBV10-3 to TRBJ2-1; D remains ambiguous. The CDR3 length is 13 residues. Germline loops: CDR1 ENHRY, CDR2 SYGVKD. V was trimmed by 3 bases and J by 3 bases, leaving 6 bases between them. The CDR3 sequence: CAISDAGYNEQFF. For the CDR3, the DNA is TGTGCCATCAGTGATGCAGGCTACAATGAGCAGTTCTTC.